This is a list of T cell receptor beta chains from one sample in a study of T cell responses to AZD1222 COVID-19 vaccine. TCRdb's copy holds only in-frame clones and misses some; the assay was immunoSEQ multiplex PCR. This table has roughly 170,000 clones, around 94% appearing once. Here the sequenced sample was peripheral blood, taken 28 days after the second AZD1222 dose. All receptors derive from an adult who received the AZD1222 COVID-19 vaccine. Both conserved end residues are part of each CDR3. D genes are given only for firm matches. Where a row states a size, it is once, few, many or the class of an expanded clone; other rows omit it.

j_call | v_call | d_call | clone_size | cdr3_nt | cdr3_aa
TRBJ1-4 | TRBV28 | TRBD1 | NA | TGTGCCAGCAACCGACAGGGAACTAATGAAAAACTGTTTTTT | CASNRQGTNEKLFF
TRBJ1-4 | TRBV6-5 | NA | NA | TGTGCCAGCAGTCCCACAGGGTCTCGCGTAGAAAAACTGTTTTTT | CASSPTGSRVEKLFF
TRBJ2-7 | TRBV7-8 | TRBD2 | NA | TGTGCCAGCAGCTTGTCTAGCGGGGTAAACTCCTACGAGCAGTACTTC | CASSLSSGVNSYEQYF
TRBJ1-2 | TRBV4-3 | TRBD1 | NA | TGCGCCAGCAGCCAAGCCAACAGGGGGATCTTTGGCTACACCTTC | CASSQANRGIFGYTF
TRBJ1-5 | TRBV4-2 | NA | NA | TGTGCCAGCAGCCAAGAAGGGGGGCAGGTCATGCAGCCCCAGCATTTT | CASSQEGGQVMQPQHF
TRBJ2-1 | TRBV19 | TRBD2 | NA | TGTGCCAGTAGCCGACTAGCGGGGAATTACAATGAGCAGTTCTTC | CASSRLAGNYNEQFF
TRBJ1-2 | TRBV19 | NA | NA | TGTGCCAGTAGTACTGGGGGAAAAGGCCGGGAGAGGGATGGCTACACCTTC | CASSTGGKGRERDGYTF
TRBJ2-7 | TRBV28 | TRBD1 | NA | TGTGCCAGCACCGCTTACAGGGGAACCTCCTACGAGCAGTACTTC | CASTAYRGTSYEQYF
TRBJ1-1 | TRBV27 | NA | NA | TGTGCCAGCAGTCGGGCTGGTACAGGGTTGGGCACTGAAGCTTTCTTT | CASSRAGTGLGTEAFF
TRBJ1-1 | TRBV14 | TRBD1 | once | TGTGCCAGCAGCCATTGGACAGGCCCGAACACTGAAGCTTTCTTT | CASSHWTGPNTEAFF
TRBJ2-2 | TRBV12-3/TRBV12-4 | NA | NA | TGTGCCAGCAGCCTTCCCGCCGGGGAGCTGTTTTTT | CASSLPAGELFF
TRBJ1-3 | TRBV4-3 | NA | NA | TGCGCCAGCAGCCAGGATCTCTTTGAGGGGCGTTCTGGAAACACCATATATTTT | CASSQDLFEGRSGNTIYF
TRBJ2-7 | TRBV7-9 | TRBD2 | NA | TGTGCCAGCAGCTTATTTGGCGGACTAGACTACGAGCAGTACTTC | CASSLFGGLDYEQYF
TRBJ1-1 | TRBV12-3/TRBV12-4 | NA | NA | TGTGCCAGCAGCCAACACCCGAACACTGAAGCTTTCTTT | CASSQHPNTEAFF